This TCR beta chain was recorded in a study of T cells in Graves' hyperthyroidism and ophthalmopathy (dated by TCRdb to 2018 to 2020). General notes on the study: Peripheral blood samples were taken at the time of initial diagnosis, prior to any treatment. To identify TCR V-J signatures that set the groups apart, the researchers used a discovery cohort of roughly 100 patients, made up of roughly 45 with Graves' ophthalmopathy and approximately 57 with stable Graves' hyperthyroidism. Whether ophthalmopathy could be predicted prospectively was tested in an independent validation cohort made up of fewer than 20 hyperthyroidism patients plus 17 patients who later progressed to ophthalmopathy. For training and testing, the 100 or so patients in the discovery cohort were randomly divided in a 7:3 ratio. In addition, the study compared T-cell repertoires in thyroid tissue and in blood from 6 or 7 Graves' hyperthyroidism patients. Once sampling was done, hyperthyroidism patients were given methimazole at a starting dose of 30 mg daily, whereas ophthalmopathy patients were given high-dose intravenous methylprednisolone. TCR Vbeta CDR3 sequencing of 130 to 150 peripheral blood samples (fewer than 45 ophthalmopathy, about 75 hyperthyroidism and roughly 17 progressor patients) is reported in the paper.

The TCR beta CDR3 regions were amplified from RNA transcripts. The TCR CDR3 was subjected to a first round of RT-PCR using the HTBI primer set and the Qiagen OneStep RT-PCR kit. Libraries were constructed in a second round of multiplex PCR, after which size selection and purification were carried out. Libraries were sequenced paired-end with 100 bp reads on an Illumina HiSeq2000. Turning to the authors' computational methods: SOAPnuke was used to process the raw data, removing reads that contained adapters or uncalled bases, had a mean Phred below 15, or lacked an exact match to the constant primer or identifier. COPE v1.2.5 was used to merge high-quality paired reads, and clonotypes were defined as unique nucleotide sequences. Clonotypes were aligned to IMGT TRBV, TRBD and TRBJ reference segments using MiTCR v1.1. Only V-J combinations with frequency above 0.0001, covering 99% to 99.2% of repertoires, were analysed. A TCS score was defined as the ratio of F50 (clonal expansion) to E x V (chaos), with BLOSUM62-based TCRdist applied between CDR3 peptides within each V-J. Welch's t-statistics and random forest reduced around 510 V-J features to roughly 13, which were used in a naive Bayes classifier (R e1071). TCRdb redid the processing of the public reads, applying fastp at Q25 and MiXCR, and retained in-frame beta chains. Each entry merges the rows of one CDR3 protein and shows their most common DNA and genes. These V and J calls derive from TCRdb rather than the authors' analysis. The sample has under 350,000 distinct CDR3 sequences on record, 18% of them singletons. The ten largest clonotypes hold approximately 49% of the sample.

Based on the germline V gene (reference sequence), the CDR1 and CDR2 sequences are DFQATT and SNEGSKA. V is pared back by 2 bases and J by 5 bases, with 15 bases lying between the germline termini. From the cysteine through the phenylalanine, the CDR3 covers 15 amino acids. The entry retains the CDR3 DNA only, 45 bases that are in frame from base 1. Points the paper makes about the study in general: Ophthalmopathy was separated from stable hyperthyroidism by a 13 V-J signature model, with 87.88% sensitivity and approximately 81% specificity obtained in cross-validation and 80%/75% obtained in testing. Most expanded thyroid clonotypes (frequency above 0.001) were also found in blood, which suggests that blood repertoires may mirror thyroid immune responses. No statistical method was used to set the sample size in advance, and investigators knew the group allocation. In validation, the model predicted progression to ophthalmopathy with 55% to 71% sensitivity and around 72% specificity, a median of 6.5 months before onset.

Note on this clonotype: It has no known antigen specificity. No base quality values were provided; no much bigger clone lies one nucleotide off.

Stable Graves' hyperthyroidism was defined as the absence of progression to ophthalmopathy over 18 months of follow-up. Hyperthyroidism patients were newly diagnosed, had a disease duration of under 2 months, and were aged 18 to 65 years. The study excluded patients with uncontrolled infections, other autoimmune diseases, pregnancy or lactation. Clinical symptoms, serum thyroxine and TRAb, thyroid ultrasound, and orbital computed tomography formed the basis for the diagnoses. PBMCs were separated from about 10 ml of fresh peripheral blood using Ficoll-Paque density gradient centrifugation. Total RNA was extracted with Trizol reagent, and quality was checked on an Agilent 2100 Bioanalyzer.

This chain joins TRBV20-1 to TRBJ1-4; TRBD1 is a weak D gene call, 5 bases matching. This sequence originates from a woman in her forties or fifties with Graves' hyperthyroidism. The material sequenced was blood. The CDR3 loop reads CSARPVEGLNEKLFF. The DNA sequence follows: TGCAGTGCTAGACCTGTCGAGGGGTTGAATGAAAAACTGTTTTTT.